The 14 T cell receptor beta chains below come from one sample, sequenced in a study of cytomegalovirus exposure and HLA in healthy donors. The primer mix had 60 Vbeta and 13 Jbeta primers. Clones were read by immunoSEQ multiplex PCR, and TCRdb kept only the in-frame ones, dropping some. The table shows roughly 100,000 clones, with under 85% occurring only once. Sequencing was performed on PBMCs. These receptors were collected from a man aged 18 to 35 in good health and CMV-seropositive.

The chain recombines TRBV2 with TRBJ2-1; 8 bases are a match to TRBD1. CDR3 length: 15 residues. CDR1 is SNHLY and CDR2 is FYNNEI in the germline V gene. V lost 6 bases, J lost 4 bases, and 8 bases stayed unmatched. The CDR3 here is CASSPTTGAYNEQFF. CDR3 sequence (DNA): TGTGCCAGCAGCCCCACGACAGGGGCGTACAATGAGCAGTTCTTC.

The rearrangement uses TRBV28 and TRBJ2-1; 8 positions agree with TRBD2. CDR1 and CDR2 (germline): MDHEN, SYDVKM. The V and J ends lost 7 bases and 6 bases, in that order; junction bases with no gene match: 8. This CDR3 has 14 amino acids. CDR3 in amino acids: CASNVGSGVNEQFF. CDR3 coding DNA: TGTGCCAGCAATGTGGGTAGCGGGGTCAATGAGCAGTTCTTC. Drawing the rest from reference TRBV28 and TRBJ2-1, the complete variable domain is DVKVTQSSRYLVKRTGEKVFLECVQDMDHENMFWYRQDPGLGLRLIYFSYDVKMKEKGDIPEGYSVSREKKERFSLILESASTNQTSMYLCASNVGSGVNEQFFGPGTRLTVL.

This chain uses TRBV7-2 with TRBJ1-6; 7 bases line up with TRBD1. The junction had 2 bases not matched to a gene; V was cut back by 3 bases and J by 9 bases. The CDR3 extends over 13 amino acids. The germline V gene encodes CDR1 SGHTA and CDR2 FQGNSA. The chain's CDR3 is CASSFRDSSPLHF. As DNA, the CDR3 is TGTGCCAGCAGCTTCAGGGACAGTTCACCCCTCCACTTT.

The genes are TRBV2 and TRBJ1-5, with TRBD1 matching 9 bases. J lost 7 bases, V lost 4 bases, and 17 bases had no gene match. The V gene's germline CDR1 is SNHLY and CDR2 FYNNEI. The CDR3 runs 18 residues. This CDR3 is CASSAENRGPGIRQPQHF. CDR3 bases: TGTGCCAGCAGTGCCGAGAACAGGGGGCCTGGGATCCGACAGCCCCAGCATTTT.

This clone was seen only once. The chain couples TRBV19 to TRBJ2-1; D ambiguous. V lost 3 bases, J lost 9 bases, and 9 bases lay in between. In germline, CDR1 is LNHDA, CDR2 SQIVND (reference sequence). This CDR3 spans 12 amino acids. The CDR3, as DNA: TGTGCCAGTAGTATGCGAGGCGCTGAGCAGTTCTTC. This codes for CASSMRGAEQFF.

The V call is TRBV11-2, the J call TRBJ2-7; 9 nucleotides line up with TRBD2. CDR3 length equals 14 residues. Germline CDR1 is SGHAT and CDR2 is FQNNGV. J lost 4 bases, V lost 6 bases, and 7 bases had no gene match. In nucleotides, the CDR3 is TGTGCCAGCAGGCGTCTAGCGGGGAGATACGAGCAGTACTTC. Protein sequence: CASRRLAGRYEQYF.

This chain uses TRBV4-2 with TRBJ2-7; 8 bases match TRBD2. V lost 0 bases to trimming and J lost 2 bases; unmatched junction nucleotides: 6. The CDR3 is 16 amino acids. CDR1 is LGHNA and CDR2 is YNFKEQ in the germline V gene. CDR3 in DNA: TGTGCCAGCAGCCAAGATAGAGCGCGGGAGGCCTACGAGCAGTACTTC. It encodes CASSQDRAREAYEQYF.

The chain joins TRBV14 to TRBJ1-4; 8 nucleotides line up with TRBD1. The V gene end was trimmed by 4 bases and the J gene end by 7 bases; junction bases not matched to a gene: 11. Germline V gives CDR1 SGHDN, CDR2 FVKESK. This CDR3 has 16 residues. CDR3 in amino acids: CASSPFQGARGEKLFF. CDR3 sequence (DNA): TGTGCCAGCAGCCCCTTCCAGGGGGCGCGGGGTGAAAAACTGTTTTTT.

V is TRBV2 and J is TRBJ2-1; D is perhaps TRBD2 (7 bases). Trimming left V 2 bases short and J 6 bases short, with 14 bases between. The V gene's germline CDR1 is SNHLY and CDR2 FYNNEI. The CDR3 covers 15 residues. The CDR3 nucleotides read TGTGCCAGCAGTGAATTGGCGGGGGCACTCAATGAGCAGTTCTTC. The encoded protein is CASSELAGALNEQFF.

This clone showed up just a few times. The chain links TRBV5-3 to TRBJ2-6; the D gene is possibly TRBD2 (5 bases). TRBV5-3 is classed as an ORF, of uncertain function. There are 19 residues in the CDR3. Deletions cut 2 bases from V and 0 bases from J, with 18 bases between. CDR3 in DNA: TGTGCCAGAAGCTTTTCGACGGGAACCACCTTCTCTGGGGCCAACGTCCTGACTTTC. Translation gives CARSFSTGTTFSGANVLTF.

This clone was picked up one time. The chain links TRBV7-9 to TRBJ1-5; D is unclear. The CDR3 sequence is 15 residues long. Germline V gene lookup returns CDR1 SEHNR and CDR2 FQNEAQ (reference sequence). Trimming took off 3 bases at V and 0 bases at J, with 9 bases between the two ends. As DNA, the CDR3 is TGTGCCAGCAGCTTGGGAGCTTATAGCAATCAGCCCCAGCATTTT. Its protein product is CASSLGAYSNQPQHF.

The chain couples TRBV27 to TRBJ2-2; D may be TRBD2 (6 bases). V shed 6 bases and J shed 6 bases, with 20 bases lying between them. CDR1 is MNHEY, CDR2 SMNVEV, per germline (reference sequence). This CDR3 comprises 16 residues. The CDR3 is CASRARRGIGAGELFF. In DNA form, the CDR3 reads TGTGCCAGCAGAGCGCGACGGGGGATAGGGGCCGGGGAGCTGTTTTTT.

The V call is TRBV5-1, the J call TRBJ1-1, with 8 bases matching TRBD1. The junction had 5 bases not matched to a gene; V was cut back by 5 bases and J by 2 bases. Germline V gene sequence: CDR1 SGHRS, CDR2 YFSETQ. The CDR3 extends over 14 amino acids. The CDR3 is CASRFGQGNTEAFF. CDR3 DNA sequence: TGCGCCAGCAGATTTGGACAGGGAAACACTGAAGCTTTCTTT.

CDR3 region: CASSQGWGGGSHTQYF. The CDR3 region has the DNA TGTGCCAGCAGTCAGGGATGGGGCGGGGGGTCGCATACGCAGTATTTT. The chain joins TRBV27 to TRBJ2-3; 8 nucleotides match TRBD2. V was clipped by 5 bases and J by 7 bases; unmatched bases: 14. CDR3 length: 16 amino acids. Germline V gene lookup returns CDR1 MNHEY and CDR2 SMNVEV (reference sequence).